The rows below give T cell receptor beta chains drawn from one sample of a study of siplizumab effects on memory and regulatory T cells. Data came from immunoSEQ multiplex PCR; TCRdb stores just in-frame clones and leaves some out. Of 87,000 or so clones listed, 80% to 90% are singletons. The sample comprised CD4+ T cells sorted from blood. The receptors stem from a human donor in good health. Both conserved end residues are part of each CDR3. The D gene is left open where the match is weak. Rows may omit the clone size; those that give it use once, few, many or a size class.

TGTGCTAGTGGCCCGGGACAGGGAGGAAATCAGCCCCAGCATTTT	CASGPGQGGNQPQHF	TRBV12-5	TRBJ1-5	TRBD1	.
TGTGCCAGCAGTGAATGGGGCAGTGGGGGCACTGAAGCTTTCTTT	CASSEWGSGGTEAFF	TRBV6-1	TRBJ1-1	.	.
TGTGCCACCAGCAGGAGCGGGTTTGAGACCCAGTACTTC	CATSRSGFETQYF	TRBV15	TRBJ2-5	.	once
TGTGCCAGCAGCGGTCGGGACAGGGTGAATACGCAGTATTTT	CASSGRDRVNTQYF	TRBV5-4	TRBJ2-3	TRBD1	.
TGTGCCAGTAGCCGGACAGGGTTTAACCCGGCGTATGGCTACACCTTC	CASSRTGFNPAYGYTF	TRBV19	TRBJ1-2	TRBD1	once
TGTGCCTGGAGTGTACTCGCTGAAGATACGCAGTATTTT	CAWSVLAEDTQYF	TRBV30	TRBJ2-3	.	.
TGTGCCAGCAGCTCCTTCAGACTTAGCAATCAGCCCCAGCATTTT	CASSSFRLSNQPQHF	TRBV5-8	TRBJ1-5	.	.
TGCGCCAGCAGCCAAGATAGAGGGAGGACTAGCGGGAGGGCTTTATCAGATACGCAGTATTTT	CASSQDRGRTSGRALSDTQYF	TRBV4-1	TRBJ2-3	TRBD2	.
TGTGCCAGCAGCTTAGTTGGGTCCAGACTCTTCCATAGAGAGACCCAGTACTTC	CASSLVGSRLFHRETQYF	TRBV11-2	TRBJ2-5	.	.
TGTGCCAGTAAAGTAGAGCGAACTAATGAAAAACTGTTTTTT	CASKVERTNEKLFF	TRBV19	TRBJ1-4	.	once
TGCGCCAGCAGCTTGGCTGGGACAGGGGGTTATGGCTACACCTTC	CASSLAGTGGYGYTF	TRBV5-1	TRBJ1-2	TRBD1	.
TGTGCCAGCAGCTCCTACAGGGGCCCAGATACGCAGTATTTT	CASSSYRGPDTQYF	TRBV7-9	TRBJ2-3	TRBD1	few
TGTGCCAGCACTAAAGCGGGCGGGGAGACCCAGTACTTC	CASTKAGGETQYF	TRBV6-6	TRBJ2-5	.	.
TGTGCCAGCAGCCAGGGTGACAGGGGCTGGTATCAGCCCCAGCATTTT	CASSQGDRGWYQPQHF	TRBV14	TRBJ1-5	TRBD1	.
TGTGCCAGCAGCTTGCGAAACAACAGGGAAACTGAAGCTTTCTTT	CASSLRNNRETEAFF	TRBV5-5	TRBJ1-1	.	.
TGTGCCAGCAGCCGCCAGGGGACCCTGAGCTCCTACGAGCAGTACTTC	CASSRQGTLSSYEQYF	TRBV7-2	TRBJ2-7	.	.
TGCGCCAGCAGCTTGTCTCTAGCAGGCGGGGAGCTGTTTTTT	CASSLSLAGGELFF	TRBV5-1	TRBJ2-2	.	.
TGTGCCAGCAGTGCTAGAGTCCCCGGGGAGCTGTTTTTT	CASSARVPGELFF	TRBV27	TRBJ2-2	.	.
TGTGCCAGCCAGGGGGGAACCGGGGCCAACGTCCTGACTTTC	CASQGGTGANVLTF	TRBV2	TRBJ2-6	.	few
TGTGCCAGCAGTGAAAATGACGGCGGACTTGCTAAAGAGACCCAGTACTTC	CASSENDGGLAKETQYF	TRBV25-1	TRBJ2-5	.	.
TGCAGCACGGGCCGGATCCCCACAGATACGCAGTATTTT	CSTGRIPTDTQYF	TRBV29-1	TRBJ2-3	.	.
TGTGCCAGCAGCCATGGAGGAGCGAGCACAGATACGCAGTATTTT	CASSHGGASTDTQYF	TRBV14	TRBJ2-3	.	.
TGTGCCAGCTCACCCCGGCGAAATGAAAAACTGTTTTTT	CASSPRRNEKLFF	TRBV18	TRBJ1-4	.	.
TGTGCCAGCAGCTTAGAGGGGGCAGGATATGGCTACACCTTC	CASSLEGAGYGYTF	TRBV7-3	TRBJ1-2	TRBD1	once
TGTGCCAGCAGTTATACAGGGGGCGTAACCAACAATGAGCAGTTCTTC	CASSYTGGVTNNEQFF	TRBV6-6	TRBJ2-1	TRBD1	.
TGTGCCAGCAGCGCCGGACAGGGAACTAACTATGGCTACACCTTC	CASSAGQGTNYGYTF	TRBV7-9	TRBJ1-2	TRBD1	.
TGTGCCAGCGGGCCGGGACAGGGGTATGGCTACACCTTC	CASGPGQGYGYTF	TRBV6-5	TRBJ1-2	TRBD1	.
TGTGCCAGCAGTTTGACAGGGGGGGCCAAAAACATTCAGTACTTC	CASSLTGGAKNIQYF	TRBV6-1	TRBJ2-4	TRBD1	few
TGTGCCAGCAGCTTAGCGGGAGGGCCCGGGGAGCTGTTTTTT	CASSLAGGPGELFF	TRBV7-8	TRBJ2-2	TRBD2	.
TGTGCCAGTAGTATTTCCAGGGGCGAGCAGTACTTC	CASSISRGEQYF	TRBV19	TRBJ2-7	.	.
TGCGCCAGCCGGGTCCGTAGCGGGAGGGCCGGAGGGCAGTACTTC	CASRVRSGRAGGQYF	TRBV10-1	TRBJ2-7	TRBD2	.
TGTGCCTGGAGGGGACTAGCGGGGAGCACAGATACGCAGTATTTT	CAWRGLAGSTDTQYF	TRBV30	TRBJ2-3	TRBD2	.
TGCGCCAGCAGCCTGGACAGTAGCACAGATACGCAGTATTTT	CASSLDSSTDTQYF	TRBV5-1	TRBJ2-3	.	.
TGTGCCAGCTCACCACCAGCAGGCGGGACAGCTTTCTTT	CASSPPAGGTAFF	TRBV18	TRBJ1-1	.	.
TGTGCCAGCAGCTTAACAGGTCCGCCCGGAAACACCATATATTTT	CASSLTGPPGNTIYF	TRBV7-3	TRBJ1-3	.	.
TGTGCCAGCAGCGTAGGCCCAATGAAGGAGACCCAGTACTTC	CASSVGPMKETQYF	TRBV9	TRBJ2-5	.	.
TGTGCCAGCAGTCCTAAACCGGGACAGGGGGCCCATGAGCAGTTCTTC	CASSPKPGQGAHEQFF	TRBV6-6	TRBJ2-1	TRBD1	.
TGTGCCACCTTCCGGGACTTCCACACAGATACGCAGTATTTT	CATFRDFHTDTQYF	TRBV21-1	TRBJ2-3	.	.
TGTGCCAGCAGCTTATTATCAGGGGGGGCCGAGCAGTACTTC	CASSLLSGGAEQYF	TRBV7-6	TRBJ2-7	.	.
TGTGCCAGCAGTTACAGGGGCCTAGATAAAGAGACCCAGTACTTC	CASSYRGLDKETQYF	TRBV6-6	TRBJ2-5	.	.
TGTGCCAGCAGCAGAAGGGACAGCGGCCAAGAGACCCAGTACTTC	CASSRRDSGQETQYF	TRBV5-4	TRBJ2-5	TRBD1	.
TGCGCCAGCGGAGGGCTAGCGGGAGGGGATACGCAGTATTTT	CASGGLAGGDTQYF	TRBV5-1	TRBJ2-3	TRBD2	.
TGTGCCAGCAGCTTGAGGGGTGGAAGCACAGATACGCAGTATTTT	CASSLRGGSTDTQYF	TRBV5-4	TRBJ2-3	.	.
TGTGCCTGGTCGCTGTTTTCAGCCTCTGGAAACACCACATATTTT	CAWSLFSASGNTTYF	TRBV30	TRBJ1-3	.	.
TGTGCCAGCAGTGACCTTCCTAGCGGGACCAGCACAGATACGCAGTATTTT	CASSDLPSGTSTDTQYF	TRBV25-1	TRBJ2-3	TRBD2	.
TGTGCCAGCAGCTCAAAAGCAGCGAGCACAGATACGCAGTATTTT	CASSSKAASTDTQYF	TRBV7-3	TRBJ2-3	.	.
TGTGCCAGCAGGGAGGGGGCCTACGAGCAGTACTTC	CASREGAYEQYF	TRBV27	TRBJ2-7	.	.
TGCGCCAGCAGCCAACCTGGGGGTAGGCCGGCTAACTATGGCTACACCTTC	CASSQPGGRPANYGYTF	TRBV4-1	TRBJ1-2	.	.
TGCGCCAGCAGCCAACGAGTCTTAGCCAAAAACATTCAGTACTTC	CASSQRVLAKNIQYF	TRBV4-1	TRBJ2-4	.	.
TGCGCCAGCAGCTCCGGACTAGCGGGACCTTGGGGGCAGTTCTTC	CASSSGLAGPWGQFF	TRBV5-1	TRBJ2-1	TRBD2	.
TGCAGCGTGGGGGCTAGCGGGGGCACAGATACGCAGTATTTT	CSVGASGGTDTQYF	TRBV29-1	TRBJ2-3	TRBD2	.
TGTGCCAGCAGCTTAGGTCCTAGCGACACCGGGGAGCTGTTTTTT	CASSLGPSDTGELFF	TRBV7-9	TRBJ2-2	.	.
TGTGCCAGCAGCGCCACAGGGAATGAGCAGTTCTTC	CASSATGNEQFF	TRBV9	TRBJ2-1	.	.
TGCAGCGTCCCAGCATACTACAATGAGCAGTTCTTC	CSVPAYYNEQFF	TRBV29-1	TRBJ2-1	.	.
TGTGCTAGTGGTTTGGTGAGGCAGGGGGATAGCAATCAGCCCCAGCATTTT	CASGLVRQGDSNQPQHF	TRBV12-5	TRBJ1-5	TRBD1	.
TGTGCCAGCAGCGCGACTCACCCCGGGACTAGCGGGAGCAATGAGCAGTTCTTC	CASSATHPGTSGSNEQFF	TRBV7-3	TRBJ2-1	TRBD2	.
TGTGCCAGCAGCTTAAACGGGGGCCGTGATGAGCAGTTCTTC	CASSLNGGRDEQFF	TRBV7-9	TRBJ2-1	.	.